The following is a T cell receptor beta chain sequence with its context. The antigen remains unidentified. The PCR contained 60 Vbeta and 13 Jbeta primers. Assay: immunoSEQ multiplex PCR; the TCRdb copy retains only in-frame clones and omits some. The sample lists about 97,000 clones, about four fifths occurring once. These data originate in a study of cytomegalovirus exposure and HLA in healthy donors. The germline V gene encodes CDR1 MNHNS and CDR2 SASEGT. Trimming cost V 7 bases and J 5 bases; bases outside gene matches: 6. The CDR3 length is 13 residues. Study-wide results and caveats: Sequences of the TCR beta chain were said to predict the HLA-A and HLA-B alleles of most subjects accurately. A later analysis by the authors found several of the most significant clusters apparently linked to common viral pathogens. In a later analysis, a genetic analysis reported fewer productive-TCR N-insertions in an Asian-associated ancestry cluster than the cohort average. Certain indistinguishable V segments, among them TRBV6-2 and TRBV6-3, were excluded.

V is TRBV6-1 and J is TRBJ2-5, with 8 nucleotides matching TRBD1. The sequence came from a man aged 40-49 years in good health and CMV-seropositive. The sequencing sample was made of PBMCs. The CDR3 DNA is TGTGCCAGCACTGACAGGGGTAGCGAGACCCAGTACTTC. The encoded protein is CASTDRGSETQYF.